The 12 T cell receptor beta chains below come from one sample, sequenced in a study of blood T cell repertoires in COVID-19. The method was immunoSEQ multiplex PCR; TCRdb's version includes in-frame clones alone and lacks a portion of them. Altogether about 340,000 clones are present, roughly 90% being singletons, with the ten largest covering 6% to 8.5%. The sample taken for sequencing was peripheral blood. The receptors were gathered from a woman aged 70 to 79 with COVID-19, enrolled during active disease.

V usage is TRBV19 and J usage is TRBJ2-2; TRBD2 is a possible D gene (7 bases). The length of the CDR3 is 17 residues. Trimming removed 7 bases from V and 2 bases from J, with 20 bases in between. Germline lookup yields CDR1 LNHDA and CDR2 SQIVND (reference sequence). CDR3 DNA: TGTGCCAGTATACGCGGGGGCCCATTTAAAAACACCGGGGAGCTGTTTTTT. The encoded protein is CASIRGGPFKNTGELFF. Full variable domain (missing parts from reference TRBV19 and TRBJ2-2): DGGITQSPKYLFRKEGQNVTLSCEQNLNHDAMYWYRQDPGQGLRLIYYSQIVNDFQKGDIAEGYSVSREKKESFPLTVTSAQKNPTAFYLCASIRGGPFKNTGELFFGEGSRLTVL.

The chain joins TRBV24-1 to TRBJ2-3, with a weak D call TRBD1 (5 bases). The CDR3 extends over 16 amino acids. Germline assignment: CDR1 KGHDR and CDR2 SFDVKD. The V end was cut by 4 bases, the J end by 0 bases, with 13 bases between. CDR3 bases: TGTGCCACCAGTGACTCCGACAGTCCTAGCACAGATACGCAGTATTTT. This codes for CATSDSDSPSTDTQYF.

This chain uses TRBV10-3 with TRBJ2-7; 7 bases line up with TRBD1. V was pared by 10 bases and J by 2 bases, with 2 bases of the junction left unmatched. CDR3 length equals 11 residues. Germline CDR1 ENHRY, CDR2 SYGVKD. The CDR3 bases are TGTGCCAACGGACAGGCCTACGAGCAGTACTTC. Protein sequence: CANGQAYEQYF.

The rearrangement links TRBV28 to TRBJ2-6; possibly TRBD2 for D (7 bases). The CDR3 length is 15 residues. Germline CDR1 reads MDHEN; CDR2 reads SYDVKM. Trimming cost V 6 bases and J 0 bases, with 9 bases left between them. CDR3 DNA: TGTGCCAGCAGCGGGGGGCACTCTGGGGCCAACGTCCTGACTTTC. Translating it yields CASSGGHSGANVLTF.

This chain joins TRBV7-2 and TRBJ1-1, with TRBD1 identical over 10 bases. V gave up 1 base and J gave up 5 bases; unmatched junction bases: 4. CDR1 is SGHTA, CDR2 FQGNSA, per germline. This CDR3 has 15 residues. The CDR3 reads CASSLVGTGVTEAFF. CDR3 coding DNA: TGTGCCAGCAGCTTAGTAGGGACAGGGGTAACTGAAGCTTTCTTT.

This clone was counted a single time. The chain links TRBV28 to TRBJ2-1; 10 bases map to TRBD2. This CDR3 comprises 15 residues. Trimming cost V 7 bases and J 4 bases; bases outside gene matches: 7. Germline lookup yields CDR1 MDHEN and CDR2 SYDVKM. The chain's CDR3 is CASKPPSGGYNEQFF. The CDR3, as DNA: TGTGCCAGCAAACCACCTAGCGGGGGTTACAATGAGCAGTTCTTC.

This chain links TRBV5-1 with TRBJ1-1; 10 bases match TRBD1. The CDR3 runs 16 residues. CDR1 is SGHRS, CDR2 YFSETQ, per germline. V dropped 7 bases and J dropped 0; count of bases not matched to a gene: 9. CDR3 nucleotide sequence: TGCGCCAGCGGAGACAGGGGGCTAGGATTGAACACTGAAGCTTTCTTT. Protein product: CASGDRGLGLNTEAFF.

V usage is TRBV27 and J usage is TRBJ2-1; tentative D call: TRBD1 (5 bases). Germline CDR1 and CDR2: MNHEY and SMNVEV (reference sequence). V was clipped by 5 bases and J by 9 bases, with 20 bases between them. The CDR3 runs 15 residues. The CDR3 loop reads CASSPPSPLGVEQFF. Written as DNA, the CDR3 is TGTGCCAGCAGTCCCCCCTCACCGTTAGGGGTTGAGCAGTTCTTC.

This chain uses TRBV6-5 with TRBJ1-6, with a tentative D call TRBD1 (5 bases). The CDR3 extends over 15 amino acids. V was shortened by 7 bases and J by 8 bases, with 18 bases between the two germline ends. From germline, CDR1 is MNHEY and CDR2 SVGAGI. For the CDR3, the DNA is TGTGCCAGCATACTTGCAGGGATAAATTATTCACCCCTCCACTTT. Translating gives CASILAGINYSPLHF.

This chain joins TRBV6-4 and TRBJ1-5; the D is unclear. Per the germline V gene, CDR1 is MRHNA and CDR2 is SNTAGT. Trimming cost V 4 bases and J 4 bases, with 11 bases left between them. The CDR3 contains 14 residues. In nucleotides, the CDR3 is TGTGCCAGCAGTGTAGATTCGGGTAATCAGCCCCAGCATTTT. This codes for CASSVDSGNQPQHF.

J is TRBJ1-5 and V is TRBV19; a weak D match, TRBD1 (5 bases). The CDR3 sequence is 15 residues long. The germline CDR1 and CDR2 sequences are LNHDA and SQIVND (reference sequence). V was clipped by 5 bases and J by 0 bases, with 11 bases between them. The CDR3 DNA is TGTGCCAGTAGTCCTTGGGACTATAGCAATCAGCCCCAGCATTTT. This encodes CASSPWDYSNQPQHF.

The chain joins TRBV5-6 to TRBJ1-1; TRBD1 agrees at 10 bases. Germline CDR1 reads SGHDT; CDR2 reads YYEEEE. Trimming removed 4 bases from V and 4 bases from J; junction bases left unmatched: 13. The length of the CDR3 is 17 residues. CDR3 sequence: CASSHRDRGPLSTEAFF. CDR3 coding DNA: TGTGCCAGCAGCCACCGGGACAGGGGACCTCTTAGCACTGAAGCTTTCTTT.